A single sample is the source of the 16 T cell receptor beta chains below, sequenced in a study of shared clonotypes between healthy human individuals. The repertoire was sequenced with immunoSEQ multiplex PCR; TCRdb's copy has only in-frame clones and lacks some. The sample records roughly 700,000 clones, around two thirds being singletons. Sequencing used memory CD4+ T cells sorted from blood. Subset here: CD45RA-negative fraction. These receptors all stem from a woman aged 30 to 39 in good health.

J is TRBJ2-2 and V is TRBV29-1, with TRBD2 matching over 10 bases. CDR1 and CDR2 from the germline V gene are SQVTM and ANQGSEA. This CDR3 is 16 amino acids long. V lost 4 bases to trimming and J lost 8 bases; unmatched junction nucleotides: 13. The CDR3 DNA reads TGCAGCGTTGTACCGACTAGCGGGTTCCTTTCTGGGGAGCTGTTTTTT. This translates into CSVVPTSGFLSGELFF.

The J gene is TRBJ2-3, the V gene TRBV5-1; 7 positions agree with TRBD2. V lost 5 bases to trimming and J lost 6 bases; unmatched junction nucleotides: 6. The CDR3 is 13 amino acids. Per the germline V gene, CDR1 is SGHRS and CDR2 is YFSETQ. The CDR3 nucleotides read TGCGCCAGCAGGGCGGGAGCTGGGGATACGCAGTATTTT. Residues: CASRAGAGDTQYF.

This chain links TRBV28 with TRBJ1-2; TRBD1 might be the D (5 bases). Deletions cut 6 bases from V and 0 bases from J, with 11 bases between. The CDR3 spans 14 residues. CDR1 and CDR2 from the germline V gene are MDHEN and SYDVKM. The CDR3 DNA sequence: TGTGCCAGCAGGGGGGGGTCAGCTAACTATGGCTACACCTTC. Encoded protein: CASRGGSANYGYTF.

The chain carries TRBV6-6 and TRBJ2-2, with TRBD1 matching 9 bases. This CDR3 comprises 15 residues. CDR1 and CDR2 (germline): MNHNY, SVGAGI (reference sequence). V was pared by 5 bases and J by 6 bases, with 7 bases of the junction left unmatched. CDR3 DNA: TGTGCCAGCAGTCCCGGACAGGGGTCGGCCGGGGAGCTGTTTTTT. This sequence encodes CASSPGQGSAGELFF.

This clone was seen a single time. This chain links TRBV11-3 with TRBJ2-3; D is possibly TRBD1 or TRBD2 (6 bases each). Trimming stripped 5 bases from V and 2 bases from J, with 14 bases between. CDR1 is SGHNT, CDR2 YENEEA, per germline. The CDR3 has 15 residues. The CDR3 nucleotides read TGTGCCAGCAGCCTCCCCCCGGGGGCCACAGATACGCAGTATTTT. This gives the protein CASSLPPGATDTQYF. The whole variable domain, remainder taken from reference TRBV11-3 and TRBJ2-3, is EAGVVQSPRYKIIEKKQPVAFWCNPISGHNTLYWYLQNLGQGPELLIRYENEEAVDDSQLPKDRFSAERLKGVDSTLKIQPAELGDSAVYLCASSLPPGATDTQYFGPGTRLTVL.

As DNA, the CDR3 is TGTGCCAGCAGCTCCCGCCGGTCTAGCGGGAATTCCTACGAGCAGTACTTC. Amino acids: CASSSRRSSGNSYEQYF. The gene calls are TRBV7-2 and TRBJ2-7; the match to TRBD2 covers 9 bases. CDR1 and CDR2 from the germline V gene are SGHTA and FQGNSA. Trimming took 4 bases from V and 1 from J; bases not matched to a gene: 11. CDR3 size: 17 residues.

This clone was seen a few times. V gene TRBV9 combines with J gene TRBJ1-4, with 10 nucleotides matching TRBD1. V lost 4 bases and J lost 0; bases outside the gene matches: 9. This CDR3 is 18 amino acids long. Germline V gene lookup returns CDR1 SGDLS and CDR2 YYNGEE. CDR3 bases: TGTGCCAGCAGCCCGAGGGACAGGGGACAAGCAACTAATGAAAAACTGTTTTTT. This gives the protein CASSPRDRGQATNEKLFF.

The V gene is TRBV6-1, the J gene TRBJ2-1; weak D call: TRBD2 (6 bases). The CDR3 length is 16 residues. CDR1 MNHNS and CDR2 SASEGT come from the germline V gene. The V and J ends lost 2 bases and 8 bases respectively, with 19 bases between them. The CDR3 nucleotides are TGTGCCAGCAGTGAACGCTTCGGGGGAAGCAAGGATGAGCAGTTCTTC. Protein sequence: CASSERFGGSKDEQFF.

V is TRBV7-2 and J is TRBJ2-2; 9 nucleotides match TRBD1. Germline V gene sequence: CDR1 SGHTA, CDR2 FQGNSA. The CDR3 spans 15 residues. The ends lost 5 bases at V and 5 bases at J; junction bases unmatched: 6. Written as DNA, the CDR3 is TGTGCCAGCAGCCCCTGGACAGGGGAAACCGGGGAGCTGTTTTTT. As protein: CASSPWTGETGELFF.

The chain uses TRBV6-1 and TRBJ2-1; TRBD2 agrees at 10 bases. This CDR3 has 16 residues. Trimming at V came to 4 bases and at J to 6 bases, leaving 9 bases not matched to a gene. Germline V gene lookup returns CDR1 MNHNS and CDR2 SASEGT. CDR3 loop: CASSAELAGILNEQFF. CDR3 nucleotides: TGTGCCAGCAGTGCCGAACTAGCGGGAATCCTCAATGAGCAGTTCTTC.

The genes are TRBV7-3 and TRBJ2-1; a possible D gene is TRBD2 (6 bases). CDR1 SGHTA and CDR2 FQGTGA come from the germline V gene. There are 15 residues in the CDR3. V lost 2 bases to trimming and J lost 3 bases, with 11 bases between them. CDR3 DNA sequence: TGTGCCAGCAGCTTATCCGACGGGAGCTACAATGAGCAGTTCTTC. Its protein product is CASSLSDGSYNEQFF. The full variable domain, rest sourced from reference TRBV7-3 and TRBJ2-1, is GAGVSQTPSNKVTEKGKYVELRCDPISGHTALYWYRQSLGQGPEFLIYFQGTGAADDSGLPNDRFFAVRPEGSVSTLKIQRTERGDSAVYLCASSLSDGSYNEQFFGPGTRLTVL.

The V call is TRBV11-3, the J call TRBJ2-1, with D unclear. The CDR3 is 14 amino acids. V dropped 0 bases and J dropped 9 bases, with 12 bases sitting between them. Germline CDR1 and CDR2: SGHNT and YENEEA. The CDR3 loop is CASSLDGSQAEQFF. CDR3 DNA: TGTGCCAGCAGCTTAGATGGGTCTCAGGCTGAGCAGTTCTTC.

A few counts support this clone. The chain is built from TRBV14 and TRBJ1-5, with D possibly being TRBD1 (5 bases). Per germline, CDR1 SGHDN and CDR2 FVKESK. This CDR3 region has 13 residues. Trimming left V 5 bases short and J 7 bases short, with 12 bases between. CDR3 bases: TGTGCCAGCAGCAAGACTGGGGACCAGCCCCAGCATTTT. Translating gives CASSKTGDQPQHF.

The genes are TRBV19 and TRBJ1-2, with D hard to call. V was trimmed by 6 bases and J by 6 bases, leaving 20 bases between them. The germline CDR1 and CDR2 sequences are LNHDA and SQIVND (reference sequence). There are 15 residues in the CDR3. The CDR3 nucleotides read TGTGCCAGTAGCCCCCCCATCGGATTAGTGGATGGCTACACCTTC. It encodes CASSPPIGLVDGYTF.

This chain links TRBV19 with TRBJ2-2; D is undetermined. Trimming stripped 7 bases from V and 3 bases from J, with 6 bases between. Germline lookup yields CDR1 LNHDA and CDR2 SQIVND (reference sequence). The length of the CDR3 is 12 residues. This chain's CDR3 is CASMMYTGELFF. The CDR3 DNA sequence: TGTGCCAGTATGATGTACACCGGGGAGCTGTTTTTT.

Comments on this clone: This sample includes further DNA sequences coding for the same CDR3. As DNA, the CDR3 is TGTGCCAGCAGTCCCCCGGGCGGAAGCTACGAGCAGTACTTC. It specifies CASSPPGGSYEQYF. This chain joins TRBV28 and TRBJ2-7, with D unclear. This CDR3 is built from 14 residues. The V gene's germline CDR1 is MDHEN and CDR2 SYDVKM. V was pared by 5 bases and J by 3 bases, with 14 bases between. The full variable domain, with the rest looked up from reference TRBV28 and TRBJ2-7, is DVKVTQSSRYLVKRTGEKVFLECVQDMDHENMFWYRQDPGLGLRLIYFSYDVKMKEKGDIPEGYSVSREKKERFSLILESASTNQTSMYLCASSPPGGSYEQYFGPGTRLTVT.